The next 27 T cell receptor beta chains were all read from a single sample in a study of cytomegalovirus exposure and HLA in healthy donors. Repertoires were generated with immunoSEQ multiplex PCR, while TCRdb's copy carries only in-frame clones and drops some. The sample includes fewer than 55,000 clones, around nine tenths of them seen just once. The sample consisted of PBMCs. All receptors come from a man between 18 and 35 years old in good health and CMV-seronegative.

CDR3 residues: CASSLGRTAYYEQYF. The CDR3 DNA is TGTGCCAGCAGCTTAGGTCGGACAGCTTACTACGAGCAGTACTTC. The V call is TRBV11-1, the J call TRBJ2-7, with D tentatively TRBD1 (6 bases). The V gene lost 1 base and the J gene lost 3 bases, with 13 bases spanning the gap. The CDR3 loop spans 15 amino acids. CDR1 and CDR2 from the germline V gene are SGHAT and FQDESV (reference sequence).

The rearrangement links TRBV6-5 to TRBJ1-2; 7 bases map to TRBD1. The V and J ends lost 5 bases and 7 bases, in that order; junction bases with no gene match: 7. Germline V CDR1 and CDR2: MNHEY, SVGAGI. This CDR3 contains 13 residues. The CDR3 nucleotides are TGTGCCAGCAGTATACAGGGGACGGGTGGCTACACCTTC. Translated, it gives CASSIQGTGGYTF.

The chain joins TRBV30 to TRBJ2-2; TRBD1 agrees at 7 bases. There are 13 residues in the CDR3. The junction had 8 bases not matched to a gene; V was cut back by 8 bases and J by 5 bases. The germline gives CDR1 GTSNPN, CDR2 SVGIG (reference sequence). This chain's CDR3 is CAKNPQGTGELFF. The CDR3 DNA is TGTGCCAAGAACCCACAGGGGACCGGGGAGCTGTTTTTT.

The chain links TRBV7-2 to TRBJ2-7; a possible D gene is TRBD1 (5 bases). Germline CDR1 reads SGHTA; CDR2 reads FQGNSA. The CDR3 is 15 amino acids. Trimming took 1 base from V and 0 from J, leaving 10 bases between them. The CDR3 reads CASSLVRDSSYEQYF. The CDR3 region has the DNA TGTGCCAGCAGCTTAGTGCGCGACAGCTCCTACGAGCAGTACTTC.

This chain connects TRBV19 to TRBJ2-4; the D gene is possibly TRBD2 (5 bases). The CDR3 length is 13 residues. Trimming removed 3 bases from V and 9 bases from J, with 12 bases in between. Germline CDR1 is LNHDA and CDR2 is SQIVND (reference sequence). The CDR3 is CASSMTNFVIQYF. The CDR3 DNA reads TGTGCCAGTAGTATGACTAATTTCGTCATTCAGTACTTC.

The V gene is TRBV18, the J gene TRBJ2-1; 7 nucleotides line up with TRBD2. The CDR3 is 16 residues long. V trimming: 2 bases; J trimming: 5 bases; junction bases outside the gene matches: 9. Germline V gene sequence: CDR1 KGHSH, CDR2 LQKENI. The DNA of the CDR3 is TGTGCCAGCTCACCATTCCGGCCTAGCGGCCACAATGAGCAGTTCTTC. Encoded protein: CASSPFRPSGHNEQFF. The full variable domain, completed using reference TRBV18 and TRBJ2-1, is NAGVMQNPRHLVRRRGQEARLRCSPMKGHSHVYWYRQLPEEGLKFMVYLQKENIIDESGMPKERFSAEFPKEGPSILRIQQVVRGDSAAYFCASSPFRPSGHNEQFFGPGTRLTVL.

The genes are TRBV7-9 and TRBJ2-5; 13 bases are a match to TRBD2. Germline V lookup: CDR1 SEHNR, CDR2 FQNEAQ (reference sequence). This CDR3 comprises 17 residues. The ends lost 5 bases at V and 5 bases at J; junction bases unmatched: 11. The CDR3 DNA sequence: TGTGCCAGCAGCCCCGGACTAGCGGGAGAAGAATGGGAGACCCAGTACTTC. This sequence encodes CASSPGLAGEEWETQYF.

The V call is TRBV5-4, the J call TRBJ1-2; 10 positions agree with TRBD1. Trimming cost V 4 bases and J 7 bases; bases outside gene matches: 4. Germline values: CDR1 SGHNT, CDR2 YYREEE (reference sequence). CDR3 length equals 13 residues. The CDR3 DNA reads TGTGCCAGCAGCGGGGGACAGGGGTTTGGCTACACCTTC. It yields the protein CASSGGQGFGYTF.

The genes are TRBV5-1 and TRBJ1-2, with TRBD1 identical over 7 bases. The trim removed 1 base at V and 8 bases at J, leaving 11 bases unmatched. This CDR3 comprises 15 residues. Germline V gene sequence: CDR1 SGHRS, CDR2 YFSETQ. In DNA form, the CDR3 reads TGCGCCAGCAGCTTGACCGGGACAGACCAGGCAGGCTACACCTTC. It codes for CASSLTGTDQAGYTF.

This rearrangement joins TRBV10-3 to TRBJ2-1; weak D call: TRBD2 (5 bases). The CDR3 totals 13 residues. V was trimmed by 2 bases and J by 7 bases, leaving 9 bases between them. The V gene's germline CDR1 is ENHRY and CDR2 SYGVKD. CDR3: CAISEASRNEQFF. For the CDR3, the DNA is TGTGCCATCAGTGAGGCTAGCAGGAATGAGCAGTTCTTC.

This CDR3 reads CASIPGDSFWDQPQHF. CDR3 coding DNA: TGTGCCAGCATTCCCGGGGACTCCTTTTGGGATCAGCCCCAGCATTTT. The chain joins TRBV28 to TRBJ1-5; weak D call: TRBD1 (5 bases). Germline CDR1 MDHEN, CDR2 SYDVKM. This CDR3 region has 16 residues. The ends were cut back, 7 bases at V and 5 bases at J, with 21 bases in the middle.

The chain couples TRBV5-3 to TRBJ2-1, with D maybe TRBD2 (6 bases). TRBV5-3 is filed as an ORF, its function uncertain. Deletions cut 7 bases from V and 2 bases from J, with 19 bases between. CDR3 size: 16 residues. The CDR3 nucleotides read TGTGCCAGACGTGCCACGAGCGGGTCCGCCTACAATGAGCAGTTCTTC. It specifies CARRATSGSAYNEQFF.

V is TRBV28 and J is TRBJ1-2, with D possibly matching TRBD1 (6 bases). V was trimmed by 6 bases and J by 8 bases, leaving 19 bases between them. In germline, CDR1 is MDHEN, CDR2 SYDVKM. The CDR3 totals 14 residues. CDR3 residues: CASRQGGELGGYTF. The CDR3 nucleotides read TGTGCCAGCAGACAGGGAGGGGAGCTTGGGGGCTACACCTTC.

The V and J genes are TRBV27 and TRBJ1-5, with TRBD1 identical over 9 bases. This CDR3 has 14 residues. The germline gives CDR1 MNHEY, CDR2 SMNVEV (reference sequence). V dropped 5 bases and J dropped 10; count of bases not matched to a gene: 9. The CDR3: CASSPGTGNLPQHF. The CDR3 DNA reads TGTGCCAGCAGTCCCGGGACAGGGAATCTCCCCCAGCATTTT.

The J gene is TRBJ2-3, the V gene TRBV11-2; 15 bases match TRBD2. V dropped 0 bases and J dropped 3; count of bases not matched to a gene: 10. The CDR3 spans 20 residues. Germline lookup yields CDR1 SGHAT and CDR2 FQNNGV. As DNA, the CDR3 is TGTGCCAGCAGCTTAGACGTGGGGACTAGCGGGAGGAAAAGGACAGATACGCAGTATTTT. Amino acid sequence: CASSLDVGTSGRKRTDTQYF.

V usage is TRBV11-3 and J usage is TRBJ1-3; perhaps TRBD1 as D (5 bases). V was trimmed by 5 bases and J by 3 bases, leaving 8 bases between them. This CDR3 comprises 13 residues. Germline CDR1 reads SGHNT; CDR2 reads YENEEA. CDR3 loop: CASSRQSGNTIYF. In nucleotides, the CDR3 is TGTGCCAGCAGCCGACAGAGTGGAAACACCATATATTTT. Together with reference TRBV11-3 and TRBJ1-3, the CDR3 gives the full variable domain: EAGVVQSPRYKIIEKKQPVAFWCNPISGHNTLYWYLQNLGQGPELLIRYENEEAVDDSQLPKDRFSAERLKGVDSTLKIQPAELGDSAVYLCASSRQSGNTIYFGEGSWLTVV.

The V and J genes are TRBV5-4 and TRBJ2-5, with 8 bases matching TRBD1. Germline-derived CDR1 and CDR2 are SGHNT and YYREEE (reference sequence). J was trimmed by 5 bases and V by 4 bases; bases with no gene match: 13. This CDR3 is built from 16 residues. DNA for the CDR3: TGTGCCAGCAGCGTGAATCAGGGGGCGCTGATCGAGACCCAGTACTTC. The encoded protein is CASSVNQGALIETQYF. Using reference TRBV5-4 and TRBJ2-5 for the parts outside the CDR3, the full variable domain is ETGVTQSPTHLIKTRGQQVTLRCSSQSGHNTVSWYQQALGQGPQFIFQYYREEENGRGNFPPRFSGLQFPNYSSELNVNALELDDSALYLCASSVNQGALIETQYFGPGTRLLVL.

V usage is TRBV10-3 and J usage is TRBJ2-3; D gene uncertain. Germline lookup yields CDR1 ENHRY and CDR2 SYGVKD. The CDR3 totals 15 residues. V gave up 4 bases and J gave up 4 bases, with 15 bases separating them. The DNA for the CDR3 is TGTGCCATCAGTGGTGGGCCGGAAGGTTCAGATACGCAGTATTTT. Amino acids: CAISGGPEGSDTQYF.

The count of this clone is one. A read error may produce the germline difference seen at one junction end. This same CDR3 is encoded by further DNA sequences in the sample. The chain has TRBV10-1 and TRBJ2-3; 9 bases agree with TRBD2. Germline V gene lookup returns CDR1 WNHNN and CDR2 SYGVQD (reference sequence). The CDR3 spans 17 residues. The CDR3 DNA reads TGTGCCAGCAGTGAGTCGTATGCGGGGGGGGGCACAGATACGCAGTATTTT. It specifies CASSESYAGGGTDTQYF.

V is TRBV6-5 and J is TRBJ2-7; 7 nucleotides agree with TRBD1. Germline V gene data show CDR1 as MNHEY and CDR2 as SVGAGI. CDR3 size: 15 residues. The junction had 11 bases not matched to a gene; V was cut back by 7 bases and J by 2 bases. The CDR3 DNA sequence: TGTGCCAGCACCTCGGGACAGTTGAACCCCTACGAGCAGTACTTC. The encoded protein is CASTSGQLNPYEQYF.

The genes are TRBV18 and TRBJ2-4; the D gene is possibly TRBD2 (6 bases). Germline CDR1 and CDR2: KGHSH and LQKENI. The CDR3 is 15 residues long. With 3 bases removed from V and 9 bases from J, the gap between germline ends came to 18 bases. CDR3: CASSPLTGGLGIQYF. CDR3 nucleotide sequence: TGTGCCAGCTCACCCCTGACTGGGGGGTTGGGCATTCAGTACTTC.

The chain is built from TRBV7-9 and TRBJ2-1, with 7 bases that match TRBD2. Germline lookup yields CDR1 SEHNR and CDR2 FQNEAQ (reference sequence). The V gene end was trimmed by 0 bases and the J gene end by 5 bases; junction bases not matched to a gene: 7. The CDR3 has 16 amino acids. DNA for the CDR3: TGTGCCAGCAGCTTAGCCGCGGGAGCTTCCCACAATGAGCAGTTCTTC. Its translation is CASSLAAGASHNEQFF.

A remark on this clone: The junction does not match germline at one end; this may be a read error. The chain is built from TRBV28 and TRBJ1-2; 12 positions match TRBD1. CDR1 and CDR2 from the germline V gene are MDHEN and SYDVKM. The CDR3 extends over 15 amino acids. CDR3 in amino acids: CASRGGSSGQGASAF. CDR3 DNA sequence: TGTGCCAGCAGGGGTGGCTCTTCGGGACAGGGGGCCTCAGCCTTC.

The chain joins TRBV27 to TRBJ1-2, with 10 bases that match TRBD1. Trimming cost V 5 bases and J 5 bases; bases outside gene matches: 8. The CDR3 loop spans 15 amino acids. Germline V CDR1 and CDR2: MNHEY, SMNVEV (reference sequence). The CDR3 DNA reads TGTGCCAGCAGTACCCGGGACAGGGGTTTTTATGGCTACACCTTC. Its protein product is CASSTRDRGFYGYTF.

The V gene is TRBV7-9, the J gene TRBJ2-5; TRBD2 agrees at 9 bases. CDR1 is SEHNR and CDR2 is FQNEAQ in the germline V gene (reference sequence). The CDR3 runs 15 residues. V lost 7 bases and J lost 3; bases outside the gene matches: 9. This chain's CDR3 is CASTASGNGEETQYF. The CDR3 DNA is TGTGCCAGCACCGCTAGCGGGAATGGAGAAGAGACCCAGTACTTC.

CDR3 bases: TGTGCCAGCAGTCAGGGAGGTTACACTGAAGCTTTCTTT. The encoded protein is CASSQGGYTEAFF. The rearrangement uses TRBV28 and TRBJ1-1; D perhaps matches TRBD1 (5 bases). CDR3 length equals 13 residues. Trimming pared 5 bases from V and 3 bases from J, leaving 10 bases between. CDR1 is MDHEN, CDR2 SYDVKM, per germline.

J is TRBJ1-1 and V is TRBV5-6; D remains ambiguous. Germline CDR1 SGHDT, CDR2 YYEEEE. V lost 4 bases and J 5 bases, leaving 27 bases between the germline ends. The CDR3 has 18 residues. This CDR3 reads CASSTHRGGTLGPTEAFF. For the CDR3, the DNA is TGTGCCAGCAGCACCCATCGAGGCGGTACTCTGGGTCCAACTGAAGCTTTCTTT.